The 22 T cell receptor beta chains given below trace back to one sample, sequenced in a study of blood T cell repertoires in COVID-19 (dated by TCRdb to about 2020). Library construction relied on the immunoSEQ multiplex PCR assay. In its TCRdb copy, this immuneACCESS table keeps in-frame sequences only and misses some clones. Where compared with another copy, unresolved V genes explain less than half of these, and the others have no known cause. The sample records under 200,000 clones, approximately 91% of which are singletons. About 2% of the sample rests with the top ten. The sequencing input was peripheral blood. Source of these receptors: a man between 18 and 35 years old with acute or convalescent COVID-19.

The genes are TRBV5-1 and TRBJ2-3; the D gene is possibly TRBD1 (6 bases). Trimming shortened V by 3 bases and J by 1 base, and 12 bases separated the two germline ends. Germline V lookup: CDR1 SGHRS, CDR2 YFSETQ. This CDR3 is built from 15 residues. CDR3 sequence: CASSSPRQGTDTQYF. The CDR3 DNA reads TGCGCCAGCAGCTCACCTAGACAGGGCACAGATACGCAGTATTTT.

This clone showed up just once. The chain combines TRBV5-6 with TRBJ1-1; a weak D match, TRBD1 (5 bases). Germline V lookup: CDR1 SGHDT, CDR2 YYEEEE. Trimming left V 0 bases short and J 4 bases short, with 7 bases between. This CDR3 has 13 residues. DNA for the CDR3: TGTGCCAGCAGCTTGGCCAGGGTCACTGAAGCTTTCTTT. It is translated as CASSLARVTEAFF. The full variable domain, with the rest looked up from reference TRBV5-6 and TRBJ1-1, is DAGVTQSPTHLIKTRGQQVTLRCSPKSGHDTVSWYQQALGQGPQFIFQYYEEEERQRGNFPDRFSGHQFPNYSSELNVNALLLGDSALYLCASSLARVTEAFFGQGTRLTVV.

The rearrangement joins TRBV4-2 to TRBJ2-2; 9 nucleotides agree with TRBD1. Germline loops: CDR1 LGHNA, CDR2 YNFKEQ. This CDR3 is 15 amino acids long. The ends lost 1 base at V and 6 bases at J; junction bases unmatched: 3. The CDR3 nucleotides read TGTGCCAGCAGCCAAGGGGACAGGGAGGCCGGGGAGCTGTTTTTT. Residues: CASSQGDREAGELFF.

The chain is built from TRBV18 and TRBJ2-7, with D possibly TRBD1 on 5 matching bases. Germline CDR1 and CDR2: KGHSH and LQKENI. Trimming pared 4 bases from V and 0 bases from J, leaving 16 bases between. The CDR3 totals 16 residues. The CDR3 region is CASSLTSPDNSYEQYF. The CDR3 coding sequence is TGTGCCAGCTCACTTACGTCACCGGACAACTCCTACGAGCAGTACTTC.

The CDR3 region is CASSSRSPRVNEQFF. For the CDR3, the DNA is TGTGCCAGCAGCTCCCGGAGTCCCAGGGTTAATGAGCAGTTCTTC. The chain couples TRBV5-8 to TRBJ2-1, with D perhaps matching TRBD1 (5 bases). Germline V gene sequence: CDR1 SGHTS, CDR2 YDEGEE. This CDR3 has 15 residues. V was cut by 3 bases and J by 7 bases, with 17 bases left in between.

The chain combines TRBV14 with TRBJ1-1; TRBD1 matches 8 bases. The trim removed 3 bases at V and 2 bases at J, leaving 5 bases unmatched. This CDR3 spans 15 amino acids. CDR1 and CDR2 from the germline V gene are SGHDN and FVKESK. CDR3: CASSHTGQANTEAFF. CDR3 sequence (DNA): TGTGCCAGCAGCCACACGGGACAGGCCAACACTGAAGCTTTCTTT.

This CDR3 is CASSMGGRILNEQFF. The CDR3 DNA sequence: TGTGCCAGTAGTATGGGCGGGAGAATATTGAATGAGCAGTTCTTC. The V and J genes are TRBV19 and TRBJ2-1; 7 nucleotides match TRBD2. This CDR3 has 15 amino acids. Germline CDR1 and CDR2: LNHDA and SQIVND (reference sequence). V was clipped by 3 bases and J by 7 bases; unmatched bases: 9.

This clone was seen a handful of times. The V call is TRBV7-9, the J call TRBJ2-2; possible D gene TRBD1, 5 bases. Germline V CDR1 and CDR2: SEHNR, FQNEAQ (reference sequence). Trimming removed 4 bases from V and 0 bases from J, with 9 bases in between. CDR3 length equals 15 residues. The chain's CDR3 is CASSWTPANTGELFF. In nucleotides, the CDR3 is TGTGCCAGCAGCTGGACACCCGCGAACACCGGGGAGCTGTTTTTT.

This chain joins TRBV3-1 (or the pseudogene TRBV3-2) and TRBJ2-7; TRBD2 matches 12 bases. In germline, CDR1 is LGHDT, CDR2 YNNKEL (reference sequence). V shed 1 base, J shed 3 bases, and the junction held 4 bases outside the gene matches. The CDR3 totals 16 residues. In nucleotides, the CDR3 is TGTGCCAGCAGCCAAGCACTAGCGGGAGGTAACTACGAGCAGTACTTC. Residues: CASSQALAGGNYEQYF.

Only one count was recorded for this clone. The V and J genes are TRBV9 and TRBJ2-7; D is uncertain. The germline CDR1 and CDR2 sequences are SGDLS and YYNGEE. Deletions cut 0 bases from V and 7 bases from J, with 17 bases between. The CDR3 contains 15 residues. CDR3 in DNA: TGTGCCAGCAGCGTAGCCTCAGGCACTTCCTTTGAGCAGTACTTC. Amino acid sequence: CASSVASGTSFEQYF.

This rearrangement joins TRBV19 to TRBJ2-5; D unclear. Germline V gene sequence: CDR1 LNHDA, CDR2 SQIVND (reference sequence). The CDR3 has 13 residues. Between the trimmed V and J ends, which lost 1 base and 5 bases, there was a span of 8 bases. The CDR3 DNA is TGTGCCAGTAGTATAGGGCAGGTGGAGACCCAGTACTTC. Its translation is CASSIGQVETQYF.

The chain is built from TRBV19 and TRBJ2-1; 12 bases are a match to TRBD2. Germline V gene lookup returns CDR1 LNHDA and CDR2 SQIVND (reference sequence). V shed 8 bases, J shed 1 base, and the junction held 3 bases outside the gene matches. This CDR3 region has 15 residues. CDR3 sequence: CASSLAGGSYNEQFF. CDR3 in DNA: TGTGCCAGTTCACTAGCGGGAGGTTCCTACAATGAGCAGTTCTTC. The whole variable domain, remainder taken from reference TRBV19 and TRBJ2-1, is DGGITQSPKYLFRKEGQNVTLSCEQNLNHDAMYWYRQDPGQGLRLIYYSQIVNDFQKGDIAEGYSVSREKKESFPLTVTSAQKNPTAFYLCASSLAGGSYNEQFFGPGTRLTVL.

V usage is TRBV5-1 and J usage is TRBJ2-1; a weak D match, TRBD2 (5 bases). The length of the CDR3 is 16 residues. Germline CDR1 reads SGHRS; CDR2 reads YFSETQ. Between the trimmed V and J ends, which lost 0 bases and 0 bases, there was a span of 10 bases. CDR3 loop: CASSLVRGSSYNEQFF. The DNA for the CDR3 is TGCGCCAGCAGCTTGGTAAGAGGGAGCTCCTACAATGAGCAGTTCTTC.

This rearrangement joins TRBV7-2 to TRBJ1-2; 7 positions agree with TRBD1. CDR3 length equals 15 residues. Germline CDR1 and CDR2: SGHTA and FQGNSA. J gave up 4 bases and V 5 bases, and 10 bases lay outside the gene matches. The CDR3 DNA sequence: TGTGCCAGCAGCGCACTACAGGGGTTCCGCTATGGCTACACCTTC. It is translated as CASSALQGFRYGYTF.

The rearrangement links TRBV18 to TRBJ2-7, with 9 bases lining up with TRBD1. CDR3 length equals 16 residues. With V trimmed by 3 bases and J by 5 bases, 11 bases remained unmatched. Germline values: CDR1 KGHSH, CDR2 LQKENI. The CDR3 nucleotides read TGTGCCAGCTCACCCCAGCCCGGGACAGGGAGCGACGAGCAGTACTTC. Translation gives CASSPQPGTGSDEQYF.

DNA for the CDR3: TGTGCCAGCAGCTTAACAGACCATATGAACACTGAAGCTTTCTTT. Residues: CASSLTDHMNTEAFF. The chain links TRBV13 to TRBJ1-1; D gene uncertain. There are 15 residues in the CDR3. Germline V gene sequence: CDR1 PRHDT, CDR2 FYEKMQ (reference sequence). With 2 bases removed from V and 0 bases from J, the gap between germline ends came to 10 bases.

The chain combines TRBV2 with TRBJ1-6, with TRBD1 as a possible D gene (6 bases). The CDR3 spans 19 residues. Trimming cost V 0 bases and J 10 bases, with 25 bases left between them. Germline-derived CDR1 and CDR2 are SNHLY and FYNNEI. The CDR3 reads CASSEAEGASGARASPLHF. In DNA, the CDR3 is TGTGCCAGCAGTGAAGCCGAAGGGGCTTCAGGGGCGAGGGCCTCACCCCTCCACTTT.

The CDR3 region is CASSYPGLAGNTGELFF. The CDR3 DNA reads as TGTGCCAGCAGCTACCCCGGACTAGCTGGAAACACCGGGGAGCTGTTTTTT. The chain links TRBV5-5 to TRBJ2-2; 8 bases agree with TRBD2. J gave up 2 bases and V 3 bases, and 9 bases lay outside the gene matches. This CDR3 is built from 17 residues. Looked up from germline, CDR1 is SGHKS and CDR2 is YYEKEE (reference sequence).

This clone was seen a handful of times. The rearrangement uses TRBV7-8 and TRBJ2-1, with 9 bases identical to TRBD2. From germline, CDR1 is SGHVS and CDR2 FQNEAQ. V trimming: 3 bases; J trimming: 9 bases; junction bases outside the gene matches: 9. The length of the CDR3 is 15 residues. The CDR3 reads CASSLTSGVFGEQFF. The DNA for the CDR3 is TGTGCCAGCAGCTTGACTAGCGGTGTCTTTGGTGAGCAGTTCTTC.

This chain links TRBV19 with TRBJ1-5; TRBD1 is a possible D gene (6 bases). CDR1 and CDR2 (germline): LNHDA, SQIVND (reference sequence). CDR3 length equals 16 residues. Trimming pared 2 bases from V and 5 bases from J, leaving 16 bases between. For the CDR3, the DNA is TGTGCCAGTAGTATAACCTACAGGGTGGGGGATCAGCCCCAGCATTTT. This translates into CASSITYRVGDQPQHF.

Comments on this clone: This CDR3 is also generated by other DNA sequences in the sample. This chain connects TRBV24-1 to TRBJ2-2, with 11 bases fitting TRBD1. The CDR3 totals 16 residues. CDR1 is KGHDR, CDR2 SFDVKD, per germline. J was trimmed by 3 bases and V by 3 bases; bases with no gene match: 2. This CDR3 reads CATSDPGQGDTGELFF. In DNA form, the CDR3 reads TGTGCCACCAGTGATCCGGGACAGGGGGACACCGGGGAGCTGTTTTTT.

The chain couples TRBV14 to TRBJ1-1; D gene uncertain. The V end lost 2 bases, the J end lost 4 bases, and 8 bases lay between the germline ends. From germline, CDR1 is SGHDN and CDR2 FVKESK. The CDR3 runs to 13 residues. The CDR3 coding sequence is TGTGCCAGCAGCCAATCTTTACTCACTGAAGCTTTCTTT. Amino acid sequence: CASSQSLLTEAFF. Full variable domain (remainder filled in from reference TRBV14 and TRBJ1-1): EAGVTQFPSHSVIEKGQTVTLRCDPISGHDNLYWYRRVMGKEIKFLLHFVKESKQDESGMPNNRFLAERTGGTYSTLKVQPAELEDSGVYFCASSQSLLTEAFFGQGTRLTVV.